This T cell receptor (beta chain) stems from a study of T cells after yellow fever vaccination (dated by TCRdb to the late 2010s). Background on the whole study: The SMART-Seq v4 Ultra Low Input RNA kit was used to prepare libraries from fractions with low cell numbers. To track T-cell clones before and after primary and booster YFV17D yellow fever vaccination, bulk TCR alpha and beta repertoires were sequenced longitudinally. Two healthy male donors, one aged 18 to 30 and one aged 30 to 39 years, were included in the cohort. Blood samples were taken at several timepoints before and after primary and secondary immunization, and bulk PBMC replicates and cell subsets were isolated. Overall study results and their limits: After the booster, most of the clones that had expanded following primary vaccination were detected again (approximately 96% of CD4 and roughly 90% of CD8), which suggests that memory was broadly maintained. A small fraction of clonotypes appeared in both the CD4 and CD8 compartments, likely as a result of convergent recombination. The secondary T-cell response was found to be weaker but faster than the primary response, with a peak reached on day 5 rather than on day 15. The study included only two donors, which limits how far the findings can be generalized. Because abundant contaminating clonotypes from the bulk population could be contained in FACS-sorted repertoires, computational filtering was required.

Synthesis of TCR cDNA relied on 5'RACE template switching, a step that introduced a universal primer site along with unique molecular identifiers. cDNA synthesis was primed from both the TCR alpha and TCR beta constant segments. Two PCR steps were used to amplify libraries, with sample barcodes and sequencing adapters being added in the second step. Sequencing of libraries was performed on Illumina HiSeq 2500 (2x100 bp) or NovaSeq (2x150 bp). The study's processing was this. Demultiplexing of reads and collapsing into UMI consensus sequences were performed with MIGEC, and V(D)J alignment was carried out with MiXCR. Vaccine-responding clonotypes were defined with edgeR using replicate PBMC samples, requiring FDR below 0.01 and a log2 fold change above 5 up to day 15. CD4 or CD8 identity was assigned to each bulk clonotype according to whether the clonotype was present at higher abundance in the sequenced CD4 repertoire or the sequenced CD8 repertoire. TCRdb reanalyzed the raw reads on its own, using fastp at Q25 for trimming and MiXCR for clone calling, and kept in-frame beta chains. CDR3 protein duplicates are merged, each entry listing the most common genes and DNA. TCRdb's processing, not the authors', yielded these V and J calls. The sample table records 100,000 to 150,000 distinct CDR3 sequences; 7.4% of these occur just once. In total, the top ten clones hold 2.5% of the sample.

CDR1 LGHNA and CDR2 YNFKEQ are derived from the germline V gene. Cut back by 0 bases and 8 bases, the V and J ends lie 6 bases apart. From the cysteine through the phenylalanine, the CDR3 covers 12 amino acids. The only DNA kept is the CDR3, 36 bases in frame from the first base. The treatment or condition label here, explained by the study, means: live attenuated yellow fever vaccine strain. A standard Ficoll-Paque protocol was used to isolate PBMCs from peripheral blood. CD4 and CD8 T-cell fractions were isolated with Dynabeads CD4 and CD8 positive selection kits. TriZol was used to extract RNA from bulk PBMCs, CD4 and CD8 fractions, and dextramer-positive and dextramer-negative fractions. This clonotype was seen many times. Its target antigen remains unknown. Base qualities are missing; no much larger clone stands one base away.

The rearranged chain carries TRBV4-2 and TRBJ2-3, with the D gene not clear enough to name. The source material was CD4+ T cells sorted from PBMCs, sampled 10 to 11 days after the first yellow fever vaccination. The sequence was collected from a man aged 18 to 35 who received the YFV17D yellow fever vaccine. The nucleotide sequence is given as TGTGCCAGCAGCCAAGATATCACTACGCAGTATTTT. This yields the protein CASSQDITTQYF.